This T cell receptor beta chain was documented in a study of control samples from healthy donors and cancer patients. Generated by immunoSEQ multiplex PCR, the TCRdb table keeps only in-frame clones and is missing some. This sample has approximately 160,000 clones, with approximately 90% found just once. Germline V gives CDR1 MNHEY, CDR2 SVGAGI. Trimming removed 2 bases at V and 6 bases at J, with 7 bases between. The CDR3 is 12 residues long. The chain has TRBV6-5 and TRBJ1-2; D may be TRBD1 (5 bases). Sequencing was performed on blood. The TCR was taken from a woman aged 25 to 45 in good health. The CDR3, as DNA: TGTGCCAGCAGTTACGAGGGGAATGGCTACACCTTC. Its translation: CASSYEGNGYTF.